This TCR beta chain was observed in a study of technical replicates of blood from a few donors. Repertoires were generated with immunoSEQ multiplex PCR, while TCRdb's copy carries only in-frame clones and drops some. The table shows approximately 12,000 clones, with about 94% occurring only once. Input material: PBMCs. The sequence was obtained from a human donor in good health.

The CDR3 nucleotides are TGTGCCAGCCCGGGAGGGAGGGCCGGTGAAGAATACAATGAGCAGTTCTTC. It codes for CASPGGRAGEEYNEQFF. The chain couples TRBV25-1 to TRBJ2-1; 8 bases are a match to TRBD2. The CDR3 is made up of 17 amino acids. The germline gives CDR1 MGHDK, CDR2 SYGVNS. V lost 8 bases to trimming and J lost 4 bases; unmatched junction nucleotides: 16.